Listed here are 26 T cell receptor beta chains from one sample, sequenced in a study of blood T cells in healthy people across ages. For the second PCR, which ran for about 7 to 11 cycles, a sample-barcoded 5' primer and a J-beta primer mix were used. A single record per CDR3 protein comes from TCRdb applying MiXCR to the 5' RACE reads. The sample includes about 650,000 distinct CDR3 sequences, approximately 31% of them seen just once. Sequenced input: blood. The receptor source for this set is a woman of 80 years or more in good health.

As regards this clonotype: No conserved phenylalanine or tryptophan ends this CDR3, so it is likely a read error. The chain has TRBV5-1 and TRBJ2-5, with TRBD2 matching 7 bases. The V gene end was trimmed by 4 bases and the J gene end by 5 bases; junction bases not matched to a gene: 8. Germline lookup yields CDR1 SGHRS and CDR2 YFSETQ. The CDR3 extends over 14 amino acids. The CDR3 reads CASSPGTGGETQYI. Here the CDR3 DNA reads TGCGCCAGCAGCCCGGGGACCGGGGGGGAGACCCAGTACATC.

This chain links TRBV20-1 with TRBJ2-4; TRBD2 agrees at 9 bases. The CDR3 consists of 12 residues. V lost 6 bases to trimming and J lost 13 bases; unmatched junction nucleotides: 10. Germline assignment: CDR1 DFQATT and CDR2 SNEGSKA (reference sequence). CDR3 sequence: CSANERGDEQYF. CDR3 nucleotides: TGCAGTGCAAACGAGCGGGGGGATGAGCAGTACTTC.

Ten or more counts support this clonotype. This rearrangement joins TRBV7-2 to TRBJ2-3; 8 nucleotides agree with TRBD1. The CDR3 extends over 16 amino acids. Trimming took 4 bases from V and 3 from J; bases not matched to a gene: 9. Per the germline V gene, CDR1 is SGHTA and CDR2 is FQGNSA. CDR3 bases: TGTGCCAGCAGCTCTCCCCCAGGGGGCCTGACAGATACGCAGTATTTT. Its protein is CASSSPPGGLTDTQYF.

This clonotype was found a few times. The CDR3 coding sequence is TGCAGTGCACGGGACATCTCGAACACCGGGGAGCTGTTTTTT. This gives the protein CSARDISNTGELFF. The chain uses TRBV20-1 and TRBJ2-2; D possibly corresponds to TRBD1 (6 bases). The CDR3 consists of 14 residues. Trimming removed 6 bases from V and 0 bases from J, with 11 bases in between. The germline CDR1 and CDR2 sequences are DFQATT and SNEGSKA (reference sequence).

This clonotype was picked up many times. V gene TRBV29-1 combines with J gene TRBJ1-2; possible D gene TRBD1, 6 bases. The CDR3 has 12 residues. Deletions cut 7 bases from V and 6 bases from J, with 15 bases between. Looked up from germline, CDR1 is SQVTM and CDR2 is ANQGSEA. CDR3: CSGETGTNGYTF. CDR3 DNA sequence: TGCAGCGGAGAAACAGGGACGAATGGCTACACCTTC.

The table lists this clonotype with many counts. The rearrangement joins TRBV28 to TRBJ2-7; D tentatively fits TRBD1 or TRBD2 (5 bases each). Germline values: CDR1 MDHEN, CDR2 SYDVKM. This CDR3 has 12 residues. The germline V and J ends were trimmed by 7 bases and 4 bases, with 11 bases remaining between them. The CDR3 region has the DNA TGTGCCAGCATCACGGGGCAGTACGAGCAGTACTTC. Its protein is CASITGQYEQYF.

V and J are TRBV5-1 and TRBJ2-3; TRBD2 matches 7 bases. This CDR3 is built from 14 residues. Trimming took 0 bases from V and 7 from J; bases not matched to a gene: 5. The germline V gene encodes CDR1 SGHRS and CDR2 YFSETQ. CDR3 sequence reads: CASSLEGGMNTQYF. CDR3 DNA: TGCGCCAGCAGCTTGGAGGGAGGGATGAATACGCAGTATTTT.

This clonotype appeared many times. The J gene is TRBJ1-1, the V gene TRBV7-9; 8 bases align to TRBD1. The germline V gene encodes CDR1 SEHNR and CDR2 FQNEAQ (reference sequence). The CDR3 spans 14 residues. The ends lost 4 bases at V and 3 bases at J; junction bases unmatched: 4. Written as DNA, the CDR3 is TGTGCCAGCAGCTCGACAGGGGCGTACACTGAAGCTTTCTTT. Translating gives CASSSTGAYTEAFF.

Notes on this clonotype: This may come from a read error, since a much larger clone is one base off. V usage is TRBV9 and J usage is TRBJ2-1; a possible D gene is TRBD1 (5 bases). The J call is in doubt because the DNA end fits TRBJ2-7 better. Germline CDR1 reads SGDLS; CDR2 reads YYNGEE. The CDR3 runs 13 residues. CDR3 in amino acids: CASSVGADNEQYF. CDR3 bases: TGTGCCAGCAGCGTAGGCGCGGACAATGAGCAGTACTTC.

The V and J genes are TRBV29-1 and TRBJ2-3, with D perhaps TRBD2 (6 bases). Trimming took 7 bases from V and 4 from J, leaving 21 bases between them. The CDR3 runs 15 residues. Looked up from germline, CDR1 is SQVTM and CDR2 is ANQGSEA. The CDR3 DNA follows: TGCAGCGCGGGAAGGGCGGGGATGCCCCCAGATACGCAGTATTTT. Translation: CSAGRAGMPPDTQYF.

This clonotype was seen repeatedly, ten times or more. The J gene is TRBJ2-4, the V gene TRBV5-1, with 8 positions matching TRBD1. CDR1 and CDR2 from the germline V gene are SGHRS and YFSETQ. This CDR3 comprises 14 residues. The V gene end was trimmed by 5 bases and the J gene end by 6 bases; junction bases not matched to a gene: 7. CDR3 sequence reads: CASSIGTGGNIQYF. In nucleotides, the CDR3 is TGCGCCAGCAGTATAGGGACAGGAGGAAACATTCAGTACTTC.

A remark on this clonotype: A much larger clone sits a single nucleotide away, making a read error possible. The J gene is TRBJ2-4, the V gene TRBV4-2; 7 nucleotides match TRBD2. The junction had 7 bases not matched to a gene; V was cut back by 4 bases and J by 7 bases. The CDR3 is 14 residues long. Germline CDR1 reads LGHNA; CDR2 reads YNFKEQ. CDR3 region: CASSRRRGDNIQYF. DNA of the CDR3: TGTGCCAGCAGCCGGAGACGGGGGGATAACATTCAGTACTTC.

The chain uses TRBV6-5 and TRBJ2-4; 9 nucleotides line up with TRBD1. Matching the DNA end better, TRBJ2-7 makes the J call doubtful. This CDR3 region has 16 residues. Germline V gene data show CDR1 as MNHEY and CDR2 as SVGAGI. CDR3 coding DNA: TGTGCCAGCAGCCTCCTCGTGGGGGACAGGGTATTCGAGCAGTACTTC. It translates to CASSLLVGDRVFEQYF.

This clonotype was seen repeatedly, ten times or more. The CDR3 is CSPAQSNTEAFF. The CDR3 DNA is TGCAGTCCCGCCCAATCGAACACTGAAGCTTTCTTT. This sequence joins TRBV20-1 and TRBJ1-1; D unresolved. The CDR3 runs 12 residues. Germline CDR1 and CDR2: DFQATT and SNEGSKA (reference sequence). The ends were cut back, 8 bases at V and 1 base at J, with 11 bases in the middle.

This clonotype was seen at least ten times. The rearrangement uses TRBV10-3 and TRBJ2-3; the D is unclear. The V and J ends lost 3 bases and 2 bases respectively, with 6 bases between them. The CDR3 runs to 13 residues. Germline CDR1 ENHRY, CDR2 SYGVKD. The CDR3 spells CAISDGPTDTQYF. The CDR3 coding sequence is TGTGCCATCAGTGACGGACCCACAGATACGCAGTATTTT.

This clonotype was found many times. J is TRBJ1-2 and V is TRBV20-1; TRBD1 might be the D (5 bases). The CDR3 spans 14 residues. The germline gives CDR1 DFQATT, CDR2 SNEGSKA (reference sequence). Trimming took 3 bases from V and 7 from J, leaving 18 bases between them. CDR3 amino acids: CSASRDGGFVGYTF. CDR3 bases: TGCAGTGCTAGCCGGGACGGGGGGTTCGTTGGCTACACCTTC.

V and J are TRBV6-6 and TRBJ2-1; 7 positions agree with TRBD2. The ends lost 6 bases at V and 4 bases at J; junction bases unmatched: 9. The V gene's germline CDR1 is MNHNY and CDR2 SVGAGI (reference sequence). The CDR3 extends over 15 amino acids. CDR3: CASREGAGAYNEQFF. The DNA of the CDR3 is TGTGCCAGCAGAGAAGGGGCGGGAGCGTACAATGAGCAGTTCTTC.

The CDR3 DNA reads TGTGCCAGCAGTACCTTGACAGGGGGCACCTACAATGAGCAGTACTTC. This encodes CASSTLTGGTYNEQYF. The J gene is TRBJ2-1, the V gene TRBV6-6, with 10 bases matching TRBD1. The tail of the sequence fits TRBJ2-7 better, so the J call may be wrong. CDR1 and CDR2 (germline): MNHNY, SVGAGI (reference sequence). The CDR3 totals 16 residues.

This clonotype was found many times. This chain links TRBV30 with TRBJ2-1, with a weak D call TRBD1 (6 bases). Germline V lookup: CDR1 GTSNPN, CDR2 SVGIG (reference sequence). V dropped 3 bases and J dropped 7 bases, with 13 bases sitting between them. The CDR3 sequence is 13 residues long. The CDR3 DNA reads TGTGCCTGGAGGGGAGCAGGGACAAATGAGCAGTTCTTC. Translation gives CAWRGAGTNEQFF. Full variable domain (rest looked up from reference TRBV30 and TRBJ2-1): SQTIHQWPATLVQPVGSPLSLECTVEGTSNPNLYWYRQAAGRGLQLLFYSVGIGQISSEVPQNLSASRPQDRQFILSSKKLLLSDSGFYLCAWRGAGTNEQFFGPGTRLTVL.

This clonotype was seen more than once but under ten times. A clone one base away is much larger, so this may be a read error. The rearrangement links TRBV25-1 to TRBJ2-1; D is unresolved. CDR3 length: 13 residues. Trimming took off 11 bases at V and 5 bases at J, with 16 bases between the two ends. Germline V gives CDR1 MGHDK, CDR2 SYGVNS. The CDR3 sequence is CAGSVRRDNEQFF. DNA of the CDR3: TGTGCCGGTTCGGTCCGACGGGACAATGAGCAGTTCTTC.

This chain joins TRBV20-1 and TRBJ2-3; D is undetermined. Germline lookup yields CDR1 DFQATT and CDR2 SNEGSKA (reference sequence). The CDR3 covers 12 residues. V was cut by 3 bases and J by 9 bases, with 13 bases left in between. This CDR3 reads CSARSSEGTQYF. The DNA of the CDR3 is TGCAGTGCTAGGTCCAGCGAAGGGACGCAGTATTTT.

This clonotype was seen a single time. This may arise from a read error, as a much more abundant clone is one base away. The rearrangement links TRBV20-1 to TRBJ1-2, with TRBD1 identical over 8 bases. The V gene's germline CDR1 is DFQATT and CDR2 SNEGSKA (reference sequence). V shed 6 bases and J 6 bases; nucleotides not matched to a gene: 9. CDR3 size: 13 residues. This chain's CDR3 is CSATLQGGDGYTF. CDR3 nucleotides: TGCAGTGCCACACTACAGGGGGGAGATGGCTACACCTTC.

The chain has TRBV11-1 and TRBJ1-6; 7 bases map to TRBD1. Germline-derived CDR1 and CDR2 are SGHAT and FQDESV (reference sequence). J lost 5 bases, V lost 7 bases, and 8 bases had no gene match. The CDR3 is made up of 15 amino acids. The CDR3 bases are TGTGCCAGCACCAGAAGGGGGACAGATAATTCACCCCTCCACTTT. It yields the protein CASTRRGTDNSPLHF.

The chain joins TRBV11-2 to TRBJ2-3; 13 bases align to TRBD2. Germline lookup yields CDR1 SGHAT and CDR2 FQNNGV. The CDR3 loop spans 18 amino acids. J gave up 0 bases and V 3 bases, and 6 bases lay outside the gene matches. The CDR3: CASSFTSGRAYSTDTQYF. In DNA, the CDR3 is TGTGCCAGCAGCTTCACTAGCGGGAGGGCCTATAGCACAGATACGCAGTATTTT. The full variable domain, completed using reference TRBV11-2 and TRBJ2-3, is EAGVAQSPRYKIIEKRQSVAFWCNPISGHATLYWYQQILGQGPKLLIQFQNNGVVDDSQLPKDRFSAERLKGVDSTLKIQPAKLEDSAVYLCASSFTSGRAYSTDTQYFGPGTRLTVL.

Many counts were recorded for this clonotype. This chain links TRBV30 with TRBJ2-1; either TRBD1 or TRBD2 may supply D (6 bases each). Germline V gives CDR1 GTSNPN, CDR2 SVGIG (reference sequence). Trimming removed 5 bases at V and 0 bases at J, with 14 bases between. This CDR3 is 15 amino acids long. For the CDR3, the DNA is TGTGCCTGGGAACAGGGAGGTAGCTCCTACAATGAGCAGTTCTTC. Its translation is CAWEQGGSSYNEQFF.

This chain joins TRBV11-2 and TRBJ2-1, with D possibly TRBD1 on 7 matching bases. CDR3 length: 13 amino acids. Trimming removed 5 bases from V and 8 bases from J, with 13 bases in between. Per the germline V gene, CDR1 is SGHAT and CDR2 is FQNNGV. The CDR3 DNA sequence: TGTGCCAGCAGCCCAGGGGGGTTGTATGAGCAGTTCTTC. This sequence encodes CASSPGGLYEQFF.